This section outlines one T cell receptor beta chain sequence together with its context. Its antigen is currently unknown. This record comes from a study of cytomegalovirus exposure and HLA in healthy donors. On the study more broadly: The Caucasian-associated ancestry cluster held 65% to 85% of under 450 genotyped donors. Study-wide results and caveats: When analyzed later, a missense DCLRE1C variant was found to be linked to TCR beta V- and J-gene trimming. A prior analysis recorded that most TCR beta V segments were productive about 90% or about 30% of the time. Analyses of presence/absence relied on an assumption of roughly uniform sequencing depth across donors.

Deletions cut 2 bases from V and 4 bases from J, with 17 bases between. The CDR3 is 16 amino acids. Germline V gene sequence: CDR1 KGHSH, CDR2 LQKENI. Primers for the PCR totalled 60 Vbeta and 13 Jbeta. Repertoires were generated with immunoSEQ multiplex PCR, while TCRdb's copy carries only in-frame clones and drops some. Among 150,000 to 200,000 clones, roughly 77% were seen once, and the ten largest hold less than 2.5%. The chain links TRBV18 to TRBJ1-1, with D tentatively TRBD1 (6 bases). The clonotype was recovered from a woman in her twenties or thirties in good health and CMV-seropositive. Sample: PBMCs. CDR3: CASSPGRVGGSTEAFF. CDR3 nucleotide sequence: TGTGCCAGCTCACCAGGGCGGGTTGGGGGCTCCACTGAAGCTTTCTTT.